The 25 T cell receptor beta chains given below trace back to one sample, sequenced in a study of early T cells in non-severe SARS-CoV-2 infection (dated by TCRdb to the early 2020s). Receptor libraries were prepared by 5' RACE. The instrument was a NextSeq 500. The raw public data were reprocessed by TCRdb itself: fastp quality trimming at Q25, MiXCR clonotype calling, in-frame beta chains only. Identical CDR3 protein sequences are pooled into one entry, listed with their most common genes and DNA. This sample lists 100,000 or so distinct CDR3 sequences; 16% were detected once. Around 5% of the sample lies in the top ten. Here the sequenced sample was whole blood, taken at baseline. Receptors originate from an adult who was a healthcare worker with PCR-confirmed SARS-CoV-2 infection or an uninfected control (not recorded which).

The sample holds a few counts of this clonotype. The chain recombines TRBV3-1 with TRBJ2-7; a weak D match, TRBD2 (5 bases). The CDR3 has 12 residues. Germline V gives CDR1 LGHDT, CDR2 YNNKEL (reference sequence). V was cut by 3 bases and J by 5 bases, with 8 bases left in between. The CDR3, as DNA: TGTGCCAGCAGCCAGAGGGAGAACGAGCAGTACTTC. It yields the protein CASSQRENEQYF.

This chain joins TRBV15 and TRBJ1-1; TRBD1 might be the D (5 bases). CDR1 LNHNV and CDR2 YYDKDF come from the germline V gene (reference sequence). V lost 0 bases and J lost 3, with 17 bases in between. The CDR3 has 17 residues. The CDR3 region is CATSRDPGQGGYTEAFF. For the CDR3, the DNA is TGTGCCACCAGCAGAGATCCGGGGCAGGGAGGCTACACTGAAGCTTTCTTT. Complete variable domain (other parts from reference TRBV15 and TRBJ1-1): DAMVIQNPRYQVTQFGKPVTLSCSQTLNHNVMYWYQQKSSQAPKLLFHYYDKDFNNEADTPDNFQSRRPNTSFCFLDIRSPGLGDTAMYLCATSRDPGQGGYTEAFFGQGTRLTVV.

This clonotype has ten or more counts. This sequence joins TRBV10-2 and TRBJ2-5, with D possibly being TRBD1 (7 bases). This CDR3 region has 14 residues. V dropped 6 bases and J dropped 7 bases, with 18 bases sitting between them. Germline CDR1 reads WSHSY; CDR2 reads SAAADI. In DNA form, the CDR3 reads TGCGCCAGCAGCGAGCAGGGGGTCGGGGGGACCCAGTACTTC. It specifies CASSEQGVGGTQYF.

This clonotype appeared many times. The chain links TRBV29-1 to TRBJ2-5, with no clear D. V lost 7 bases to trimming and J lost 3 bases, with 6 bases between them. This CDR3 comprises 10 residues. Germline CDR1 and CDR2: SQVTM and ANQGSEA. CDR3 protein: CSGGEETQYF. The CDR3 DNA reads TGCAGCGGAGGAGAAGAGACCCAGTACTTC.

This clonotype has a count of ten or more. The V and J genes are TRBV5-1 and TRBJ2-6; possibly TRBD1 or TRBD2 for D (5 bases each). The V gene's germline CDR1 is SGHRS and CDR2 YFSETQ. The CDR3 sequence is 18 residues long. V was clipped by 1 base and J by 0 bases, with 14 bases between them. The CDR3: CASSLFGATSSGANVLTF. The DNA for the CDR3 is TGCGCCAGCAGCTTGTTCGGGGCGACCAGCTCTGGGGCCAACGTCCTGACTTTC.

This clonotype was seen a few times. The rearrangement uses TRBV7-6 and TRBJ2-7; 8 bases map to TRBD2. Germline V CDR1 and CDR2: SGHVS, FNYEAQ. Losses at the gene ends were 1 base for V and 9 bases for J; bases not matched to a gene: 8. This CDR3 is 14 amino acids long. CDR3 sequence reads: CASSLGSSGGGQYF. For the CDR3, the DNA is TGTGCCAGCAGCTTAGGATCGAGCGGGGGAGGGCAGTACTTC.

This clonotype was counted a few times. The V and J genes are TRBV6-5 and TRBJ1-2, with TRBD1 as a possible D gene (6 bases). The germline V gene has CDR1 MNHEY and CDR2 SVGAGI. The CDR3 runs to 15 residues. Trimming shortened V by 0 bases and J by 6 bases, and 14 bases separated the two germline ends. The CDR3 protein is CASSYSYRAGDGYTF. The CDR3 nucleotides read TGTGCCAGCAGTTACTCCTACAGGGCAGGCGATGGCTACACCTTC.

This clonotype was counted a few times. This rearrangement joins TRBV24-1 to TRBJ2-5; D is unclear. The CDR3 extends over 13 amino acids. The germline CDR1 and CDR2 sequences are KGHDR and SFDVKD. V gave up 1 base and J gave up 7 bases, with 9 bases separating them. CDR3 protein: CATSDFNDLTQYF. The CDR3 region has the DNA TGTGCCACCAGTGATTTTAACGACTTGACCCAGTACTTC.

The chain combines TRBV29-1 with TRBJ2-3, with D possibly being TRBD1 (6 bases). V was pared by 5 bases and J by 6 bases, with 12 bases between. Germline values: CDR1 SQVTM, CDR2 ANQGSEA. The CDR3 loop spans 12 amino acids. CDR3 region: CSVQQQGDTQYF. The CDR3 nucleotides are TGCAGCGTTCAACAACAGGGTGATACGCAGTATTTT.

This clonotype was detected only a few times. The J gene is TRBJ1-4, the V gene TRBV2; weak D call: TRBD1 (5 bases). The germline gives CDR1 SNHLY, CDR2 FYNNEI. The CDR3 is 15 residues long. V was shortened by 8 bases and J by 5 bases, with 18 bases between the two germline ends. The CDR3 is CASEYRFYRNEKLFF. The CDR3 DNA reads TGTGCCAGCGAATACCGCTTTTACAGGAATGAAAAACTGTTTTTT.

The chain links TRBV7-2 to TRBJ2-6; 7 nucleotides align to TRBD1. The ends lost 10 bases at V and 2 bases at J; junction bases unmatched: 14. This CDR3 comprises 17 residues. Germline V lookup: CDR1 SGHTA, CDR2 FQGNSA. CDR3 nucleotide sequence: TGTGCCACATCTCATACGTTTACAGGGGCTGGGGCCAACGTCCTGACTTTC. Protein sequence: CATSHTFTGAGANVLTF.

V is TRBV6-1 and J is TRBJ1-4; D is uncertain. Between the trimmed V and J ends, which lost 7 bases and 8 bases, there was a span of 14 bases. Germline V gene lookup returns CDR1 MNHNS and CDR2 SASEGT. The CDR3 length is 13 residues. The CDR3 DNA is TGTGCCAGCAACGCCGCCTCGGCGGAAAAACTGTTTTTT. Its protein product is CASNAASAEKLFF.

This chain uses TRBV27 with TRBJ1-6; TRBD1 matches 8 bases. Germline V gives CDR1 MNHEY, CDR2 SMNVEV (reference sequence). V was clipped by 3 bases and J by 3 bases; unmatched bases: 4. The CDR3 is made up of 16 amino acids. The CDR3: CASSFRDRFYNSPLHF. The CDR3 bases are TGTGCCAGCAGTTTCCGGGACAGGTTCTATAATTCACCCCTCCACTTT.

The V gene is TRBV4-1, the J gene TRBJ1-1; D is ambiguous. The ends were cut back, 1 base at V and 8 bases at J, with 14 bases in the middle. This CDR3 is built from 14 residues. Germline V lookup: CDR1 MGHRA, CDR2 YSYEKL. The CDR3 spells CASSQAKWGSEAFF. The CDR3 nucleotides are TGCGCCAGCAGCCAAGCAAAGTGGGGATCGGAAGCTTTCTTT.

The rearrangement uses TRBV11-2 and TRBJ2-4; possibly TRBD2 for D (6 bases). This CDR3 spans 14 amino acids. CDR1 is SGHAT and CDR2 is FQNNGV in the germline V gene. Trimming took off 5 bases at V and 6 bases at J, with 14 bases between the two ends. The CDR3 here is CASSPQRAGNIQYF. CDR3 bases: TGTGCCAGCAGCCCCCAGCGGGCCGGAAACATTCAGTACTTC.

The chain employs TRBV2 and TRBJ1-3; D gene unclear. Germline assignment: CDR1 SNHLY and CDR2 FYNNEI. Trimming cost V 5 bases and J 0 bases, with 8 bases left between them. CDR3 size: 14 residues. The CDR3 nucleotides are TGTGCCAGCAGTTCGGAGAGCTCTGGAAACACCATATATTTT. Encoded protein: CASSSESSGNTIYF. Filled out from reference TRBV2 and TRBJ1-3, the complete variable domain reads EPEVTQTPSHQVTQMGQEVILRCVPISNHLYFYWYRQILGQKVEFLVSFYNNEISEKSEIFDDQFSVERPDGSNFTLKIRSTKLEDSAMYFCASSSESSGNTIYFGEGSWLTVV.

The table lists this clonotype with a few counts. The chain recombines TRBV2 with TRBJ2-1, with 9 bases aligning to TRBD1. Germline trimming cut 6 bases from V and 5 bases from J; bases unmatched to any gene: 8. CDR3 length equals 15 residues. The germline gives CDR1 SNHLY, CDR2 FYNNEI. The CDR3 bases are TGTGCCAGCAGCCCACCGGGACAGGGCAACAATGAGCAGTTCTTC. Amino acid sequence: CASSPPGQGNNEQFF.

This clonotype was counted only a few times. The DNA for the CDR3 is TGTGCCAGCAGCTTGCTGGGGAGTGAGCAGTTCTTC. Translation gives CASSLLGSEQFF. This chain connects TRBV5-5 to TRBJ2-1; a possible D gene is TRBD2 (5 bases). Trimming took off 1 base at V and 9 bases at J, with 8 bases between the two ends. Germline values: CDR1 SGHKS, CDR2 YYEKEE (reference sequence). This CDR3 spans 12 amino acids.

This chain joins TRBV5-1 and TRBJ2-2, with a tentative D call TRBD2 (5 bases). The CDR3 has 13 amino acids. V was shortened by 9 bases and J by 2 bases, with 11 bases between the two germline ends. Per germline, CDR1 SGHRS and CDR2 YFSETQ. CDR3 amino acids: CATKDLNTGELFF. Written as DNA, the CDR3 is TGCGCCACCAAGGACTTAAACACCGGGGAGCTGTTTTTT.

This clonotype was counted between two and nine times. J is TRBJ2-1 and V is TRBV9; 8 bases are shared with TRBD2. The junction had 7 bases not matched to a gene; V was cut back by 4 bases and J by 4 bases. This CDR3 region has 15 residues. The germline gives CDR1 SGDLS, CDR2 YYNGEE. The CDR3 spells CASSPGIAGYNEQFF. The CDR3 DNA reads as TGTGCCAGCAGCCCCGGGATAGCGGGATACAATGAGCAGTTCTTC.

This clonotype occurred a few times. The V gene is TRBV6-1, the J gene TRBJ2-2; D is unclear. The germline V gene has CDR1 MNHNS and CDR2 SASEGT. This CDR3 is built from 13 residues. The V and J ends lost 4 bases and 6 bases respectively, with 9 bases between them. CDR3 protein: CASSVGRSGELFF. DNA for the CDR3: TGTGCCAGCAGTGTAGGAAGATCCGGGGAGCTGTTTTTT.

This clonotype was seen once. This sequence joins TRBV7-2 and TRBJ1-6, with unresolved D. Trimming left V 1 base short and J 9 bases short, with 13 bases between. Per germline, CDR1 SGHTA and CDR2 FQGNSA. The CDR3 extends over 15 amino acids. CDR3 sequence: CASSLVRVAGSPLHF. CDR3 nucleotides: TGTGCCAGCAGCTTAGTCCGGGTTGCGGGTTCACCCCTCCACTTT.

This clonotype was counted between two and nine times. The rearrangement links TRBV19 to TRBJ2-5, with 14 nucleotides matching TRBD2. Looked up from germline, CDR1 is LNHDA and CDR2 is SQIVND (reference sequence). Trimming removed 2 bases from V and 2 bases from J; junction bases left unmatched: 4. The CDR3 is 17 residues long. CDR3 DNA sequence: TGTGCCAGTAGTATAAGGGGGACTAGCGGGAGACAAGAGACCCAGTACTTC. Protein sequence: CASSIRGTSGRQETQYF.

The V and J genes are TRBV24-1 and TRBJ2-5; D not certain. The CDR3 length is 13 residues. CDR1 KGHDR and CDR2 SFDVKD come from the germline V gene. V was pared by 3 bases and J by 0 bases, with 4 bases between. CDR3 sequence (DNA): TGTGCCACCAGTGATGCCCACCAAGAGACCCAGTACTTC. This translates into CATSDAHQETQYF.

CDR3 region: CASNVNTEAFF. CDR3 nucleotide sequence: TGTGCCAGCAATGTGAACACTGAAGCTTTCTTT. V is TRBV2 and J is TRBJ1-1; no clear D gene. CDR3 length: 11 residues. Trimming cost V 7 bases and J 0 bases, with 3 bases left between them. Germline CDR1 is SNHLY and CDR2 is FYNNEI. The full variable domain, rest sourced from reference TRBV2 and TRBJ1-1, is EPEVTQTPSHQVTQMGQEVILRCVPISNHLYFYWYRQILGQKVEFLVSFYNNEISEKSEIFDDQFSVERPDGSNFTLKIRSTKLEDSAMYFCASNVNTEAFFGQGTRLTVV.